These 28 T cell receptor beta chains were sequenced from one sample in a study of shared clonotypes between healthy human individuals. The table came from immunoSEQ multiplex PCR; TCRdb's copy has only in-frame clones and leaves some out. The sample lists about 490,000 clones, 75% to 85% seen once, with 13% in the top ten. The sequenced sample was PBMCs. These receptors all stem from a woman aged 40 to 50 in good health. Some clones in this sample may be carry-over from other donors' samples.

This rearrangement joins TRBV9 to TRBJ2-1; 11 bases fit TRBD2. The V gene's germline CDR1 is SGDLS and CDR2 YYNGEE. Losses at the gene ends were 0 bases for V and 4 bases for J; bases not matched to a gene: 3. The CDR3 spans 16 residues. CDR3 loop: CASSVVGTSGYNEQFF. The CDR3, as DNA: TGTGCCAGCAGCGTAGTGGGGACTAGCGGATACAATGAGCAGTTCTTC. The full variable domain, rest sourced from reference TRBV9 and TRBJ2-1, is DSGVTQTPKHLITATGQRVTLRCSPRSGDLSVYWYQQSLDQGLQFLIQYYNGEERAKGNILERFSAQQFPDLHSELNLSSLELGDSALYFCASSVVGTSGYNEQFFGPGTRLTVL.

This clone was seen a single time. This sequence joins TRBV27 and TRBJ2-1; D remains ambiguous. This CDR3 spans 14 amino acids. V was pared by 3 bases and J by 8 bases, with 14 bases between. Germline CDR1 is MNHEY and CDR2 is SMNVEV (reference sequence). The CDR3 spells CASSFGPSTYEQFF. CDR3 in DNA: TGTGCCAGCAGTTTTGGTCCGTCTACCTATGAGCAGTTCTTC.

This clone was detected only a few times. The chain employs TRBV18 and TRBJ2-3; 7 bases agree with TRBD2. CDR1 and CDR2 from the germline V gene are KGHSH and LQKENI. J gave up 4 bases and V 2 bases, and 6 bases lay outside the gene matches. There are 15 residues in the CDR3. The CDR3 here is CASSPIRTRADTQYF. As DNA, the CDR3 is TGTGCCAGCTCACCAATCAGGACTAGGGCAGATACGCAGTATTTT.

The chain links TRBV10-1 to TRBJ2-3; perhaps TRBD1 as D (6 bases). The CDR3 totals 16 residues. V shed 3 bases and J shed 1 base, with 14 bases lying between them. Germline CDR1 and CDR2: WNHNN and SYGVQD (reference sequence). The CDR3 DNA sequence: TGCGCCAGCAGTGAACCAGGTACAGGGCGCACAGATACGCAGTATTTT. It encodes CASSEPGTGRTDTQYF.

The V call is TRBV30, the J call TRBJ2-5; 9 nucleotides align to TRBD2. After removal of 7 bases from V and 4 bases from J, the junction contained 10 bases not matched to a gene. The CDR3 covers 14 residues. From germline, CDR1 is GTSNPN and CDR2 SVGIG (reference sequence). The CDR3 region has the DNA TGTGCCTCACCGGGTAGCGGGAGAGGAGAGACCCAGTACTTC. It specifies CASPGSGRGETQYF. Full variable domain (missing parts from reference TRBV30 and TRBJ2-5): SQTIHQWPATLVQPVGSPLSLECTVEGTSNPNLYWYRQAAGRGLQLLFYSVGIGQISSEVPQNLSASRPQDRQFILSSKKLLLSDSGFYLCASPGSGRGETQYFGPGTRLLVL.

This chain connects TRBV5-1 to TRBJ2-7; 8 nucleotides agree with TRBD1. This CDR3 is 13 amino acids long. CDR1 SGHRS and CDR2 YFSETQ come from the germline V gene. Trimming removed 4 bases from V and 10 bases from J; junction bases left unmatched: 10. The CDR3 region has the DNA TGCGCCAGCAGCGTAGGACAGGGAGGTATTCAGTACTTC. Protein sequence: CASSVGQGGIQYF. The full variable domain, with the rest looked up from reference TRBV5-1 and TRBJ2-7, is KAGVTQTPRYLIKTRGQQVTLSCSPISGHRSVSWYQQTPGQGLQFLFEYFSETQRNKGNFPGRFSGRQFSNSRSEMNVSTLELGDSALYLCASSVGQGGIQYFGPGTRLTVT.

The DNA of the CDR3 is TGCAGTGCTAGAGATAATAGTGGCTACACCTTC. Its protein product is CSARDNSGYTF. This chain links TRBV20-1 with TRBJ1-2, with D unclear. The germline CDR1 and CDR2 sequences are DFQATT and SNEGSKA (reference sequence). V lost 0 bases to trimming and J lost 7 bases, with 6 bases between them. The CDR3 is 11 amino acids.

Here the CDR3 DNA reads TGTGCCACCAGCAGAGATTTGGGGACTAGCGGCTACGAGCAGTACTTC. This codes for CATSRDLGTSGYEQYF. The genes are TRBV15 and TRBJ2-7; TRBD2 matches at 11 bases. Germline values: CDR1 LNHNV, CDR2 YYDKDF (reference sequence). CDR3 length equals 16 residues. The trim removed 0 bases at V and 3 bases at J, leaving 4 bases unmatched.

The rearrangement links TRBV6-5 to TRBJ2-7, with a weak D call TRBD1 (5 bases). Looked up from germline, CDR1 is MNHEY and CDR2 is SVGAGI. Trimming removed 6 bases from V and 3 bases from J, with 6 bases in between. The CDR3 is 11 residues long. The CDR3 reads CASRGLYEQYF. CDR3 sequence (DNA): TGTGCCAGCAGGGGGCTCTACGAGCAGTACTTC.

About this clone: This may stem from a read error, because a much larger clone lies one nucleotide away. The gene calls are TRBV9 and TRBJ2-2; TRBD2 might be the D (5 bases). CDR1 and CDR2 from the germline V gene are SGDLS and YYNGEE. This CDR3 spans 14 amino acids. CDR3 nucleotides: TGTACCAGCAGCGCGAGCGGTGCCACCGGGGAGCTGTTTTTT. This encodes CTSSASGATGELFF.

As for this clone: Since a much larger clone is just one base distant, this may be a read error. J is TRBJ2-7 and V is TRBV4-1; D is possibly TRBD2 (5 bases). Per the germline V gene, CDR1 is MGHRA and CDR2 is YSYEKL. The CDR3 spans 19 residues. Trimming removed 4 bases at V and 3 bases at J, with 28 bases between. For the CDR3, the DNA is TGCGCCAGCAGCCGATGGTGGTGGACTTCGGTTTCCGTCGACTACGAGCAGTACTTC. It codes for CASSRWWWTSVSVDYEQYF.

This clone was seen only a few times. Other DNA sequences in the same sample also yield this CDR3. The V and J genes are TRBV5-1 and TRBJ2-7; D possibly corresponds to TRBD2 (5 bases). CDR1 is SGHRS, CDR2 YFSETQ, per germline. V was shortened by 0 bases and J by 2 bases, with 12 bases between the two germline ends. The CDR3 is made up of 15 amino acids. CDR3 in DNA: TGCGCCAGCAGCTTGGGGGCGGGTGAGACCTACGAGCAGTACTTC. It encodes CASSLGAGETYEQYF. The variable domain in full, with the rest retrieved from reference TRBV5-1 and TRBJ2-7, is KAGVTQTPRYLIKTRGQQVTLSCSPISGHRSVSWYQQTPGQGLQFLFEYFSETQRNKGNFPGRFSGRQFSNSRSEMNVSTLELGDSALYLCASSLGAGETYEQYFGPGTRLTVT.

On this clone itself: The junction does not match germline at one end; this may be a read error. CDR3 nucleotides: TGCAGCGTTGCCCTCTCACAGGGTGGAGAGACCCGGTACTTC. It yields the protein CSVALSQGGETRYF. V and J are TRBV29-1 and TRBJ2-5; D is possibly TRBD1 (6 bases). The germline gives CDR1 SQVTM, CDR2 ANQGSEA. The length of the CDR3 is 14 residues.

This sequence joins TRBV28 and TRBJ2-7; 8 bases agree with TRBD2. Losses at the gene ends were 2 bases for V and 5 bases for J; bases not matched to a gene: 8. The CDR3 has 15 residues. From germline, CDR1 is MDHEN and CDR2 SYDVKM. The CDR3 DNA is TGTGCCAGCAGTTTAACGCTAGCGGGTAGTAACGAGCAGTACTTC. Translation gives CASSLTLAGSNEQYF.

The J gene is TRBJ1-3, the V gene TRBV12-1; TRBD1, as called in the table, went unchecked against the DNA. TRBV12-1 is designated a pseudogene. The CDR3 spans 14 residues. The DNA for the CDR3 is TGTGCCAGCAGCTTTGCTACAGGGGAAAACACCATATATTTT. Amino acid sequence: CASSFATGENTIYF.

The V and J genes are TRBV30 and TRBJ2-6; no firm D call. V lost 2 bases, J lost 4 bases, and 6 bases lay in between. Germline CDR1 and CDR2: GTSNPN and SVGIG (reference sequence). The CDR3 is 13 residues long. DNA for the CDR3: TGTGCCTGGAGTTCCAGGGGGGCCAACGTCCTGACTTTC. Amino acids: CAWSSRGANVLTF.

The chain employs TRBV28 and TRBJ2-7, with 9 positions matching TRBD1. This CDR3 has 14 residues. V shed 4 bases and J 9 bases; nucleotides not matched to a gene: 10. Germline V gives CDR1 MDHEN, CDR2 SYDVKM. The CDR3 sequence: CASSWTGQGSWQYF. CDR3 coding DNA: TGTGCCAGCAGTTGGACGGGACAGGGTTCTTGGCAGTACTTC. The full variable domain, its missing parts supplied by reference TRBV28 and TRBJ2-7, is DVKVTQSSRYLVKRTGEKVFLECVQDMDHENMFWYRQDPGLGLRLIYFSYDVKMKEKGDIPEGYSVSREKKERFSLILESASTNQTSMYLCASSWTGQGSWQYFGPGTRLTVT.

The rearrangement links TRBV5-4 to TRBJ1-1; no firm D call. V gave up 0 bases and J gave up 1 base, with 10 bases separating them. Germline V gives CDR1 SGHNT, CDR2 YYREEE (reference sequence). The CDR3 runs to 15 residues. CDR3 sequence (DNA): TGTGCCAGCAGCTTGGCGGCCAGGTCGAACACTGAAGCTTTCTTT. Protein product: CASSLAARSNTEAFF.

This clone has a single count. CDR3 sequence: CASSSLVGQFMNTEAFF. The CDR3 DNA reads TGCGCCAGCAGCTCGTTGGTGGGACAGTTCATGAACACTGAAGCTTTCTTT. The genes are TRBV5-1 and TRBJ1-1, with TRBD1 identical over 7 bases. Looked up from germline, CDR1 is SGHRS and CDR2 is YFSETQ. V was pared by 3 bases and J by 0 bases, with 11 bases of the junction left unmatched. The CDR3 runs to 17 residues. Combining the CDR3 with reference TRBV5-1 and TRBJ1-1 gives the whole variable domain KAGVTQTPRYLIKTRGQQVTLSCSPISGHRSVSWYQQTPGQGLQFLFEYFSETQRNKGNFPGRFSGRQFSNSRSEMNVSTLELGDSALYLCASSSLVGQFMNTEAFFGQGTRLTVV.

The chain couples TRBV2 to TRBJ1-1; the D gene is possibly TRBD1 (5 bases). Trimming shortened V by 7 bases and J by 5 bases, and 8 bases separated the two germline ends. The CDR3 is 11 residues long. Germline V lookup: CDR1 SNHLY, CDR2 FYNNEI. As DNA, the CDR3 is TGTGCCAGCAAGGGGACGACTGAAGCTTTCTTT. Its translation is CASKGTTEAFF.

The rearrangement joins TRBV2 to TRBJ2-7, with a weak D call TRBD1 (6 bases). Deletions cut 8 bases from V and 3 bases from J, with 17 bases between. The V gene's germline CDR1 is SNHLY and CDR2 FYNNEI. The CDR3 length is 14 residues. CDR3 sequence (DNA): TGTGCCAGCCGTCTAGGGGGTATAAGCTACGAGCAGTACTTC. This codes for CASRLGGISYEQYF. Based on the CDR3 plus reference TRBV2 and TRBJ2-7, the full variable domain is EPEVTQTPSHQVTQMGQEVILRCVPISNHLYFYWYRQILGQKVEFLVSFYNNEISEKSEIFDDQFSVERPDGSNFTLKIRSTKLEDSAMYFCASRLGGISYEQYFGPGTRLTVT.

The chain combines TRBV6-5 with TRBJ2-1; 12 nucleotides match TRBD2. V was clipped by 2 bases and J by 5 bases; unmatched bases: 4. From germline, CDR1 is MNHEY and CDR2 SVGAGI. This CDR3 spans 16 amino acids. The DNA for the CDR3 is TGTGCCAGCAGTTACGCCGGACTAGCGGGACACAATGAGCAGTTCTTC. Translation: CASSYAGLAGHNEQFF.

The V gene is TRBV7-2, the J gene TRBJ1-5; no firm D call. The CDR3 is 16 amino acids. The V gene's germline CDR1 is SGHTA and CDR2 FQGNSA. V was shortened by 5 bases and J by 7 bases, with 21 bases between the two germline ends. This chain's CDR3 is CASSPFSMAVGQPQHF. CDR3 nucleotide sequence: TGTGCCAGCAGCCCTTTCTCGATGGCAGTTGGGCAGCCCCAGCATTTT.

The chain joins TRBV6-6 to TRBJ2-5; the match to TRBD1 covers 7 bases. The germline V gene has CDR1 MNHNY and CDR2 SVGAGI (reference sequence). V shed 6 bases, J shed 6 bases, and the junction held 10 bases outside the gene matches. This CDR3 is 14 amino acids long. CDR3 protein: CASSLQTGAKTQYF. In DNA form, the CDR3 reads TGTGCCAGCAGCCTTCAAACAGGGGCGAAGACCCAGTACTTC.

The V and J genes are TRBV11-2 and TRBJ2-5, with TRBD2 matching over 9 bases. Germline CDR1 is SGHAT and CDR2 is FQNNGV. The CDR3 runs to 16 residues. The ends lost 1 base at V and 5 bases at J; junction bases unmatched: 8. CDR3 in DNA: TGTGCCAGCAGCTTAGTTGCCGGGACTAGCACGGAGACCCAGTACTTC. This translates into CASSLVAGTSTETQYF. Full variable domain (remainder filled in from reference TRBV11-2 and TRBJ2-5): EAGVAQSPRYKIIEKRQSVAFWCNPISGHATLYWYQQILGQGPKLLIQFQNNGVVDDSQLPKDRFSAERLKGVDSTLKIQPAKLEDSAVYLCASSLVAGTSTETQYFGPGTRLLVL.

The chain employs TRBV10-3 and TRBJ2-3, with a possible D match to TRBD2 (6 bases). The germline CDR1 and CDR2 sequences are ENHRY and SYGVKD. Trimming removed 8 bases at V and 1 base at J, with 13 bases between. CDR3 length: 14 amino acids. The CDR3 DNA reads TGTGCCATCTTACGGGAGTGGGGCACAGATACGCAGTATTTT. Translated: CAILREWGTDTQYF.

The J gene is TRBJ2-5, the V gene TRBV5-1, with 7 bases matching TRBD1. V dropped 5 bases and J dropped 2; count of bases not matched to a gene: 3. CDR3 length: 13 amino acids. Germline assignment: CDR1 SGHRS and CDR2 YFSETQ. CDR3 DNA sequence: TGCGCCAGCAGTATGGGACAGCAAGAGACCCAGTACTTC. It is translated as CASSMGQQETQYF.

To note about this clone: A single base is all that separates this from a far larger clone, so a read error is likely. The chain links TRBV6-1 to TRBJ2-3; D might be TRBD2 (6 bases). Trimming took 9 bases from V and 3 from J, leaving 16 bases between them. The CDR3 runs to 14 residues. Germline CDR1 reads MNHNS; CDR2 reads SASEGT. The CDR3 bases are TGTGCCAGTCGAGGCGAACTAGCAACAGATACGCAGTATTTT. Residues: CASRGELATDTQYF.